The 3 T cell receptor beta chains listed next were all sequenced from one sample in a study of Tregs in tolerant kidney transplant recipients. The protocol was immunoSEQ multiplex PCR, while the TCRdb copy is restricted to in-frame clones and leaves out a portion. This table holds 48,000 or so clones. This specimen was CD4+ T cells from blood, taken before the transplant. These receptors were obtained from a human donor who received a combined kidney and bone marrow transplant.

CDR3 in amino acids: CASSNRGTRKDEQFF. The covered CDR3 bases are TGCGCCAGCAGCAACCGAGGGACTAGGAAGGATGAG. The chain recombines TRBV5-1 with TRBJ2-1; 8 bases are a match to TRBD2. The read is 3 residues too short to cover the CDR3 end, so that end is filled in from the germline J gene. The trim removed 4 bases at V and 8 bases at J, leaving 11 bases unmatched. Germline V gives CDR1 SGHRS, CDR2 YFSETQ. This CDR3 has 15 residues.

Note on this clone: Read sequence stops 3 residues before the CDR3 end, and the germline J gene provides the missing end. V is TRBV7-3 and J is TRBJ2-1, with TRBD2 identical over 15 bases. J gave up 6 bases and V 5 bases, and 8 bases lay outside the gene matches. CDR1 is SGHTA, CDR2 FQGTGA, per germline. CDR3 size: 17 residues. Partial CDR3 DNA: TGTGCCAGCAGCCCAAGAGGACTAGCGGGGGGGAGCAATGAG. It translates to CASSPRGLAGGSNE. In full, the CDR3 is CASSPRGLAGGSNEQFF.

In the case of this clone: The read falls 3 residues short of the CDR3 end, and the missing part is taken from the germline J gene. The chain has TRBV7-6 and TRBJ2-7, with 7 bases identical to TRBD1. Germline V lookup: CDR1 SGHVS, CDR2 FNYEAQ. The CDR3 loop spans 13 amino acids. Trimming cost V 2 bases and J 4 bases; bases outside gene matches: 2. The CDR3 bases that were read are TGTGCCAGCAGCTTATACAGGGGTTACGAG. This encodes CASSLYRGYE. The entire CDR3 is CASSLYRGYEQYF.